These T cell receptor beta chains were read from a single sample in a study of T cell repertoires in cytomegalovirus infection. TCRdb passed the reads through MiXCR, listing each CDR3 protein once. The table has 900,000 to 950,000 distinct CDR3 sequences, around 31% seen once. The antigens for these receptors are not known. The sequencing used cultured CD8+ T cells from PBMCs, collected from culture after CMV antigen stimulation. The receptors come from a human donor in good health (CMV status not recorded). Some clones in this sample may be carry-over from other donors' samples. The CDR3 runs from the conserved cysteine through the conserved F or W. The D gene is left open where the match is weak. The size of a clone is reported for some rows only, either as once, few or many, or as a class for expanded clones.

j_gene: TRBJ2-2; v_gene: TRBV10-2; d_gene: .; abundance: few; len: 12; CDR3nt: TGCGCCAGCAGTGAAGTTGCCGGGGAGCTGTTTTTT; CDR3aa: CASSEVAGELFF
j_gene: TRBJ1-5; v_gene: TRBV7-9; d_gene: .; abundance: many; len: 15; CDR3nt: TGTGCCAGCAGCGCCCAGAACTCGGGGAATCAGCCCCAGCATTTT; CDR3aa: CASSAQNSGNQPQHF
j_gene: TRBJ1-6; v_gene: TRBV7-9; d_gene: .; abundance: .; len: 16; CDR3nt: TGTGCCAGCAGCTGGGACGACAGAAGGCACAATTCACCCCTCCACTTT; CDR3aa: CASSWDDRRHNSPLHF
j_gene: TRBJ2-7; v_gene: TRBV19; d_gene: .; abundance: few; len: 14; CDR3nt: TGTGCCAGTAGTATGGTAGCCCGGGTGGAGGAGCAGTACTTC; CDR3aa: CASSMVARVEEQYF
j_gene: TRBJ2-1; v_gene: TRBV7-2; d_gene: TRBD2; abundance: .; len: 19; CDR3nt: TGTGCCAGCAGCTTAGTAGGCAGCGGTGTAGGGACTAGCGACAATGAGCAGTTCTTC; CDR3aa: CASSLVGSGVGTSDNEQFF
j_gene: TRBJ2-2; v_gene: TRBV27; d_gene: .; abundance: .; len: 14; CDR3nt: TGTGCCAGCAGTACCCGGATCCACACCGGGGAGCTGTTTTTT; CDR3aa: CASSTRIHTGELFF
j_gene: TRBJ2-6; v_gene: TRBV7-4; d_gene: .; abundance: few; len: 14; CDR3nt: TGTGCCAGCAGCTTGATCTCGGTAGCCAACGTCCTGACTTTC; CDR3aa: CASSLISVANVLTF
j_gene: TRBJ2-1; v_gene: TRBV12-3/TRBV12-4; d_gene: .; abundance: .; len: 15; CDR3nt: TGTGCCAGCAGTCCTAGGGACGCCCCCTACAATGAGCGGTTCTTC; CDR3aa: CASSPRDAPYNERFF
j_gene: TRBJ2-3; v_gene: TRBV7-2; d_gene: TRBD2; abundance: many; len: 15; CDR3nt: TGTGCCAGCAGCTCCTCCGGGGGGTATGCAGATACGCAGTATTTT; CDR3aa: CASSSSGGYADTQYF
j_gene: TRBJ2-6; v_gene: TRBV10-3; d_gene: .; abundance: .; len: 19; CDR3nt: TGTGCCATCAGTGAGTCAACCCTCAGGGCCAGCTCTGGGGCCAACGTCCTGACTTTC; CDR3aa: CAISESTLRASSGANVLTF
j_gene: TRBJ1-1; v_gene: TRBV7-8; d_gene: .; abundance: few; len: 14; CDR3nt: TGTGCCAGCAGCCCGAAGTACAAGAACACTGAAGCTTTCTTT; CDR3aa: CASSPKYKNTEAFF
j_gene: TRBJ1-2; v_gene: TRBV7-2; d_gene: .; abundance: many; len: 13; CDR3nt: TGTGCCAGCAGCTTCCTTGGGACATTCGGCTACACCTTC; CDR3aa: CASSFLGTFGYTF
j_gene: TRBJ2-3; v_gene: TRBV7-9; d_gene: TRBD2; abundance: .; len: 15; CDR3nt: TGTGCCAGCAGCCTCCGACGCGGGGGGGGAGATACGCAGTATTTT; CDR3aa: CASSLRRGGGDTQYF
j_gene: TRBJ1-1; v_gene: TRBV2; d_gene: .; abundance: .; len: 14; CDR3nt: TGTGCCAGCAGCCATTCAACAGGGCCCACTGAAGCTTTCTTT; CDR3aa: CASSHSTGPTEAFF
j_gene: TRBJ1-1; v_gene: TRBV6-2/TRBV6-3; d_gene: .; abundance: few; len: 18; CDR3nt: TGTGCCAGCAGTTACTCATCGACGGTTGGGGGCCGATACACTGAAGCTTTCTTT; CDR3aa: CASSYSSTVGGRYTEAFF
j_gene: TRBJ1-5; v_gene: TRBV27; d_gene: .; abundance: many; len: 13; CDR3nt: TGTGCCAGCAGCTTAGAGGGTCATCAGCCCCAGCATTTT; CDR3aa: CASSLEGHQPQHF
j_gene: TRBJ2-3; v_gene: TRBV7-2; d_gene: .; abundance: many; len: 14; CDR3nt: TGTGCCAGCAGCTCTATTTTAGGGGGAGATACGCAGTATTTT; CDR3aa: CASSSILGGDTQYF
j_gene: TRBJ1-5; v_gene: TRBV6-1; d_gene: .; abundance: .; len: 15; CDR3nt: TGTGCCAGCTCTCCCGCTGACAGGCACATAGAGCCCCAGCATTTT; CDR3aa: CASSPADRHIEPQHF
j_gene: TRBJ2-1; v_gene: TRBV7-9; d_gene: .; abundance: few; len: 13; CDR3nt: TGTGCCAGCAGCAACCGACAGGTCAATGAGCAGTTCTTC; CDR3aa: CASSNRQVNEQFF
j_gene: TRBJ2-2; v_gene: TRBV28; d_gene: .; abundance: few; len: 16; CDR3nt: TGTGCCAGCAGTCTACTGACGCCAGGGAAGGGCGGGGAGCTGTTTTTT; CDR3aa: CASSLLTPGKGGELFF
j_gene: TRBJ2-5; v_gene: TRBV6-5; d_gene: .; abundance: few; len: 15; CDR3nt: TGTGCCAGCAGTTACTCCCCCGGCCGACAAGAGACCCAGTACTTC; CDR3aa: CASSYSPGRQETQYF
j_gene: TRBJ2-2; v_gene: TRBV28; d_gene: .; abundance: .; len: 17; CDR3nt: TGTGCCAGCAGCACGTGGGACTCACCATCGAACACCGGGGAGCTGTTTTTT; CDR3aa: CASSTWDSPSNTGELFF
j_gene: TRBJ1-1; v_gene: TRBV7-8; d_gene: TRBD1; abundance: few; len: 16; CDR3nt: TGTGCCAGCAGCCCAACCTCCGGGACAGCGAACACTGAAGCTTTCTTT; CDR3aa: CASSPTSGTANTEAFF
j_gene: TRBJ1-5; v_gene: TRBV7-9; d_gene: .; abundance: many; len: 17; CDR3nt: TGTGCCAGCAGCTTAGCAGGAGGAGACTATAGCAATCAGCCCCAGCATTTT; CDR3aa: CASSLAGGDYSNQPQHF
j_gene: TRBJ2-1; v_gene: TRBV10-3; d_gene: .; abundance: .; len: 14; CDR3nt: TGTGCCATCCAAGGGCGGGGCCCTACAAATGAGCAGTTCTTC; CDR3aa: CAIQGRGPTNEQFF
j_gene: TRBJ1-1; v_gene: TRBV10-1; d_gene: .; abundance: .; len: 15; CDR3nt: TGCGCCAGCAGTGAGTCAGGCCCAGGGAACACTGAAGCTTTCTTT; CDR3aa: CASSESGPGNTEAFF
j_gene: TRBJ1-1; v_gene: TRBV6-5; d_gene: .; abundance: .; len: 15; CDR3nt: TGTGCCAGCAGTTACTCAGGAACAGAGAACACTGAAGCTTTCTTT; CDR3aa: CASSYSGTENTEAFF
j_gene: TRBJ2-5; v_gene: TRBV25-1; d_gene: .; abundance: .; len: 14; CDR3nt: TGTGCCAGCAGTGAATGGAAGGACCAAGAGACCCAGTACTTC; CDR3aa: CASSEWKDQETQYF
j_gene: TRBJ2-3; v_gene: TRBV7-2; d_gene: TRBD2; abundance: .; len: 17; CDR3nt: TGTGCCAGCAGCTTACAATTTGGCGGGGGGGCCGCAGATACGCAGTATTTT; CDR3aa: CASSLQFGGGAADTQYF
j_gene: TRBJ2-7; v_gene: TRBV6-2/TRBV6-3; d_gene: TRBD2; abundance: .; len: 17; CDR3nt: TGTGCCAGCAGTTACGCCGAAAGCGGGGGGCTTTCCTACGAGCAGTACTTC; CDR3aa: CASSYAESGGLSYEQYF
j_gene: TRBJ2-7; v_gene: TRBV6-2/TRBV6-3; d_gene: .; abundance: few; len: 13; CDR3nt: TGTGCCAGCAGTTATGCTCCCTCCTACGAGCAGTACTTC; CDR3aa: CASSYAPSYEQYF
j_gene: TRBJ2-1; v_gene: TRBV24-1; d_gene: .; abundance: once; len: 18; CDR3nt: TGTGCCACCAGTGATTTTGGTCGGCGGCAGGGGCATTACAATGAGCAGTTCTTC; CDR3aa: CATSDFGRRQGHYNEQFF
j_gene: TRBJ2-1; v_gene: TRBV6-5; d_gene: .; abundance: few; len: 14; CDR3nt: TGTGCCAGCAGTTACCCCGGGACACCTAATGAGCAGTTCTTC; CDR3aa: CASSYPGTPNEQFF
j_gene: TRBJ1-3; v_gene: TRBV7-2; d_gene: TRBD1; abundance: many; len: 15; CDR3nt: TGTGCCAGCACCATTCCCCAGGACAGGGGATACACCATATATTTT; CDR3aa: CASTIPQDRGYTIYF
j_gene: TRBJ1-3; v_gene: TRBV6-1; d_gene: .; abundance: few; len: 14; CDR3nt: TGTGCCAGCAGAGTTCGACTGTCCTCGGACACCATATATTTT; CDR3aa: CASRVRLSSDTIYF
j_gene: TRBJ2-1; v_gene: TRBV5-6; d_gene: .; abundance: .; len: 14; CDR3nt: TGTGCCAGCAGCTTGTGGACTGCGGTTGATGAGCAGTTCTTC; CDR3aa: CASSLWTAVDEQFF
j_gene: TRBJ2-2; v_gene: TRBV27; d_gene: TRBD2; abundance: few; len: 15; CDR3nt: TGTGCCAGCAGCTCCGGGACTAGCGGGAGGGGGGAGCTGTTTTTT; CDR3aa: CASSSGTSGRGELFF
j_gene: TRBJ1-6; v_gene: TRBV4-1; d_gene: .; abundance: once; len: 15; CDR3nt: TGCGCCAGCAGCCAAGATTGGAGGGTTGGGTCACCCCTCCACTTT; CDR3aa: CASSQDWRVGSPLHF
j_gene: TRBJ2-2; v_gene: TRBV12-3/TRBV12-4; d_gene: .; abundance: few; len: 13; CDR3nt: TGTGCCAGCAGCCTCCTAAGTGGCGGGGAGCTGTTTTTT; CDR3aa: CASSLLSGGELFF
j_gene: TRBJ2-1; v_gene: TRBV7-8; d_gene: TRBD2; abundance: few; len: 15; CDR3nt: TGTGCCACCCGGACGATGGGGGGGGAAGGCAATGAGCAGTTCTTC; CDR3aa: CATRTMGGEGNEQFF
j_gene: TRBJ2-3; v_gene: TRBV12-3/TRBV12-4; d_gene: .; abundance: .; len: 17; CDR3nt: TGTGCCAGCAGTTTAATTAGGGCAGGGGAGTTAGCAGATACGCAGTATTTT; CDR3aa: CASSLIRAGELADTQYF
j_gene: TRBJ2-1; v_gene: TRBV7-3; d_gene: .; abundance: many; len: 15; CDR3nt: TGTGCCAGCAGCTCGGTAACTGTACGTGACGGTGAGCAGTTCTTC; CDR3aa: CASSSVTVRDGEQFF
j_gene: TRBJ2-1; v_gene: TRBV5-1; d_gene: TRBD1; abundance: few; len: 16; CDR3nt: TGCGCCAGCAGCGTCCCACAGGGGGCCTTGGGTAATGAGCAGTTCTTC; CDR3aa: CASSVPQGALGNEQFF
j_gene: TRBJ2-1; v_gene: TRBV7-8; d_gene: .; abundance: many; len: 13; CDR3nt: TGTGCCAGCAGCTTTGGTGTCTCCGATGAGCAGTTCTTC; CDR3aa: CASSFGVSDEQFF
j_gene: TRBJ1-5; v_gene: TRBV4-1; d_gene: .; abundance: few; len: 15; CDR3nt: TGCGCCAGCAGCCAATTCAGGGCAGACAATCAGCCCCAGCATTTT; CDR3aa: CASSQFRADNQPQHF
j_gene: TRBJ1-1; v_gene: TRBV6-6; d_gene: .; abundance: .; len: 15; CDR3nt: TGTGCCAGCAGTTACCCCGACTCGGGGAGCACTGAAGCTTTCTTT; CDR3aa: CASSYPDSGSTEAFF
j_gene: TRBJ2-3; v_gene: TRBV7-9; d_gene: .; abundance: few; len: 16; CDR3nt: TGTGCCAGCAGCCCCCGTCACGGCCTGGGGACAGATACGCAGTATTTT; CDR3aa: CASSPRHGLGTDTQYF
j_gene: TRBJ2-2; v_gene: TRBV7-6; d_gene: .; abundance: few; len: 17; CDR3nt: TGTGCCAGCAGCTCCCAATTGGAGGTCAGGGGCACCGGGGAGCTGTTTTTT; CDR3aa: CASSSQLEVRGTGELFF
j_gene: TRBJ2-2; v_gene: TRBV12-3/TRBV12-4; d_gene: .; abundance: .; len: 13; CDR3nt: TGTGCCACCACCCCACGAGGGTCTTGGGAGCTGTTTTTT; CDR3aa: CATTPRGSWELFF
j_gene: TRBJ1-2; v_gene: TRBV29-1; d_gene: TRBD1; abundance: .; len: 14; CDR3nt: TGCAGCGTCATTGCACCCGGGACAGAGTATGGCTACACCTTC; CDR3aa: CSVIAPGTEYGYTF
j_gene: TRBJ1-4; v_gene: TRBV5-5; d_gene: TRBD1; abundance: few; len: 13; CDR3nt: TGTGCCAGCAGAGAGGACAGGAGGGAAAAACTGTTTTTT; CDR3aa: CASREDRREKLFF
j_gene: TRBJ1-5; v_gene: TRBV7-6; d_gene: .; abundance: few; len: 16; CDR3nt: TGTGCCAGCAGCCCTGGGACACCGCCACGCGGGCAGCCCCAGCATTTT; CDR3aa: CASSPGTPPRGQPQHF